Listed below are T cell receptor beta chains from one sample, sequenced in a study of T-cell reconstitution after alpha-beta-depleted transplantation in children. TCRdb independently ran MiXCR on the PCR reads; one entry per CDR3 protein. The sample records about a million distinct CDR3 sequences, around 30% being singletons. The sample in question was PBMCs, mostly from graft donor cells, obtained 360 days after TCRalphabeta/CD19-depleted stem cell transplant. The source is a boy under two years old who had a stem cell transplant for SCID, so the T cells may come from the graft donor. The CDR3 runs from the conserved cysteine through the conserved F or W. D genes are given only for firm matches. Size is stated for part of the rows, as once, few or many counts, or as a class when the clone is expanded.

d_call j_call v_call clone_size cdr3_nt cdr3_aa
. TRBJ2-1 TRBV13 . TGTGCCAGCAGCTTAGACCACCACTACAATGAGCAGTTCTTC CASSLDHHYNEQFF
TRBD1 TRBJ2-1 TRBV15 . TGTGCCACCAGCGGGACAGGGGACAATGAGCAGTTCTTC CATSGTGDNEQFF
TRBD1 TRBJ2-3 TRBV10-3 few TGTGCCATCAGTGCTCCCCAAACAGGGGCCGGTACGCAGTATTTT CAISAPQTGAGTQYF
TRBD1 TRBJ1-3 TRBV10-3 . TGTGCCATCCGCGGTTCATCGATAGGGGGCCCTGGAAACACCATATATTTT CAIRGSSIGGPGNTIYF
. TRBJ2-2 TRBV7-9 few TGTGCCAGCAGTTTACTCCCCGGGGAGCTGTTTTTT CASSLLPGELFF
TRBD1 TRBJ2-3 TRBV6-5 . TGTGCCAGCAGTACGGGTAGGGGGCGTGCGGACACAGATACGCAGTATTTT CASSTGRGRADTDTQYF
. TRBJ2-5 TRBV29-1 . TGCAGCGTTGAAAGGGCTGGGACGGACCACCAGACCCAGTACTTC CSVERAGTDHQTQYF
TRBD1 TRBJ1-6 TRBV15 . TGTGCCACCAGCCCGGGAGGGACAGGGGGCGTTTCACCCCTCCACTTT CATSPGGTGGVSPLHF
. TRBJ1-4 TRBV4-1 . TGCGCCAGCAGCCAAGGGGGGACAGAAAAACTGTTTTTT CASSQGGTEKLFF
TRBD2 TRBJ2-7 TRBV12-3/TRBV12-4 . TGTGCCAGCAGTTTTGTGGGACTAGCCTACGAGCAGTACTTC CASSFVGLAYEQYF
TRBD2 TRBJ2-3 TRBV29-1 . TGCAGCGTTGAAGGTTTTGGGACTAGCGCCCCATGGACAGCCACAGATACGCAGTATTTT CSVEGFGTSAPWTATDTQYF
. TRBJ1-3 TRBV29-1 . TGCAGCGCCGCAGACAGGGGAAACACCATATATTTT CSAADRGNTIYF
. TRBJ2-7 TRBV15 . TGTGCCACCAGCCCGGGACACTCCTACGAGCAGTACTTC CATSPGHSYEQYF
. TRBJ2-1 TRBV12-5 . TGTGCTAGTGGGCCGGGGGCCCCATACAATGAGCAGTTCTTC CASGPGAPYNEQFF
. TRBJ1-5 TRBV5-8 . TGTGCCAGCAGCTCTCTCCGGGAGGGGGACAATCAGCCCCAGCATTTT CASSSLREGDNQPQHF
. TRBJ2-7 TRBV5-6 few TGTGCCAGCAGCTTTTATAGGTCGCAGGGGGGGACGGACGAGCAGTACTTC CASSFYRSQGGTDEQYF
. TRBJ1-1 TRBV5-1 . TGCGCCAGCAGCGACTCAAGGAACACTGAAGCTTTCTTT CASSDSRNTEAFF
. TRBJ2-7 TRBV7-8 . TGTGCCAGCAGCTTAGAGGGGAACCCCTCCTACGAGCAGTACTTC CASSLEGNPSYEQYF
. TRBJ2-1 TRBV12-3/TRBV12-4 few TGTGCCAGCCGGACTACCTCCTACAATGAGCAGTTCTTC CASRTTSYNEQFF
TRBD2 TRBJ2-1 TRBV25-1 few TGTGCCAGCAGTGACCCCGTAAGGCGGGGGGTATACAATGAGCAGTTCTTC CASSDPVRRGVYNEQFF
. TRBJ2-7 TRBV7-9 . TGTGCCAGCAGCCCCCGCGGACAGCTCTCCTACGAGCAGTACTTC CASSPRGQLSYEQYF
. TRBJ1-1 TRBV4-1 few TGCGCCAGCAGCCAAGATCCCCAGAACACTGAAGCTTTCTTT CASSQDPQNTEAFF
. TRBJ2-3 TRBV15 few TGTGCCACCAGCAGAGGGCCGTTTCAAGGGGGCACAGATACGCAGTATTTT CATSRGPFQGGTDTQYF
TRBD2 TRBJ2-3 TRBV6-2/TRBV6-3 . TGTGCCAGCAGTTACGCCTCGTCTAGCGGGGGGCCCCCGAAGTATTTT CASSYASSSGGPPKYF
. TRBJ2-1 TRBV10-2 . TGCGCCAGCAGTGAGTCTGGAACAGGGAGCTCCTACAATGAGCAGTTCTTC CASSESGTGSSYNEQFF
TRBD2 TRBJ2-7 TRBV20-1 . TGCAGTGCTAGGAACCTACTAGCGGGTCTCTACGAGCAGTACTTC CSARNLLAGLYEQYF
. TRBJ1-4 TRBV11-1 few TGTGCCAGCAGCTTAGCGCGCGGCTACGGGGGTAGCGAAGAAAAACTGTTTTTT CASSLARGYGGSEEKLFF
. TRBJ1-3 TRBV29-1 . TGCAGCGCTGGGTTTTCCTCTGGAAACACCATATATTTT CSAGFSSGNTIYF